Below, one TCR beta chain is given with its context. PCR was performed a second time for roughly 6 to 12 cycles using a sample-barcoded 5' primer and a J-beta primer mix. MiXCR was run by TCRdb on the 5' RACE reads, yielding one entry per CDR3 protein. The sample contains about 1.1 million distinct CDR3 sequences, more than 30% of which appear only once. The entry originates in a study of blood T cells in healthy people across ages. The CDR3 extends over 15 amino acids. Germline-derived CDR1 and CDR2 are SQVTM and ANQGSEA. V lost 5 bases to trimming and J lost 2 bases, with 18 bases between them. The sequencing sample was made of blood. This clonotype originated in a young man in good health. The rearrangement links TRBV29-1 to TRBJ1-2; D is undetermined. In DNA form, the CDR3 reads TGCAGCGTTAAAGCCACCCCCAGGATGAACTATGGCTACACCTTC. This codes for CSVKATPRMNYGYTF.